The TCR beta chain under discussion was sequenced for a study of T cells after yellow fever vaccination. TCRdb re-analysed the 5' RACE reads in MiXCR, keeping a single row per CDR3 protein. The table shows over 4,000 distinct CDR3 sequences, with roughly 3.4% occurring only once. CDR3 length: 16 residues. After removal of 5 bases from V and 5 bases from J, the junction contained 9 bases not matched to a gene. In germline, CDR1 is SGHVS, CDR2 FQNEAQ. This clonotype was picked up many times. The V gene is TRBV7-8, the J gene TRBJ2-1; 10 bases agree with TRBD2. This TCR was sampled from a man aged 30 to 45 who received the YFV17D yellow fever vaccine. The material was PBMCs, either bulk or a sorted T-cell subset (CD4+, CD8+, memory, or dextramer-sorted; not recorded which), obtained 15 days after the yellow fever booster vaccination. DNA of the CDR3: TGTGCCAGCAGCATCCTGGGGGGACTAGCGAACAATGAGCAGTTCTTC. As protein: CASSILGGLANNEQFF.